The 3 T cell receptor beta chains listed next were all sequenced from one sample in a study of blood T cells in healthy people across ages. Then a second PCR, running roughly 7 to 11 cycles, was carried out with a sample-barcoded 5' primer and a J-beta primer mix. TCRdb redid the calling of the 5' RACE reads with MiXCR, one entry per CDR3 protein. The table has 950,000 to 1,200,000 distinct CDR3 sequences, around two fifths seen once; the top ten hold around 13%. The material sequenced was blood. Receptors originate from a man aged 18 to 29 in good health.

This clonotype appeared a few times. Relative to the germline gene, one junction end is altered; a read error may explain this. The CDR3 spells CASSEKGMNTEAFF. The CDR3 DNA is TGTGCCAGCAGTGAAAAGGGCATGAATACTGAAGCTTTCTTT. This chain connects TRBV2 to TRBJ1-1, with D unclear. This CDR3 has 14 residues. Germline V gene lookup returns CDR1 SNHLY and CDR2 FYNNEI.

The rearrangement joins TRBV5-1 to TRBJ2-5; 9 bases fit TRBD1. In germline, CDR1 is SGHRS, CDR2 YFSETQ. V lost 0 bases and J lost 3; bases outside the gene matches: 6. The CDR3 has 16 amino acids. CDR3 sequence (DNA): TGCGCCAGCAGCTTGGATCGTAGGACAGGGGAAGAGACCCAGTACTTC. Its protein product is CASSLDRRTGEETQYF. The complete variable domain, with remaining parts taken from reference TRBV5-1 and TRBJ2-5, reads KAGVTQTPRYLIKTRGQQVTLSCSPISGHRSVSWYQQTPGQGLQFLFEYFSETQRNKGNFPGRFSGRQFSNSRSEMNVSTLELGDSALYLCASSLDRRTGEETQYFGPGTRLLVL.

This clonotype has ten or more counts. This chain links TRBV6-2 or TRBV6-3 with TRBJ2-7; no firm D call. Germline V lookup: CDR1 MNHEY, CDR2 SVGEGT. The CDR3 is made up of 11 amino acids. V dropped 2 bases and J dropped 4 bases, with 3 bases sitting between them. CDR3 amino acids: CASSYIYEQYF. The CDR3 DNA sequence: TGTGCCAGCAGTTACATATACGAGCAGTACTTC.